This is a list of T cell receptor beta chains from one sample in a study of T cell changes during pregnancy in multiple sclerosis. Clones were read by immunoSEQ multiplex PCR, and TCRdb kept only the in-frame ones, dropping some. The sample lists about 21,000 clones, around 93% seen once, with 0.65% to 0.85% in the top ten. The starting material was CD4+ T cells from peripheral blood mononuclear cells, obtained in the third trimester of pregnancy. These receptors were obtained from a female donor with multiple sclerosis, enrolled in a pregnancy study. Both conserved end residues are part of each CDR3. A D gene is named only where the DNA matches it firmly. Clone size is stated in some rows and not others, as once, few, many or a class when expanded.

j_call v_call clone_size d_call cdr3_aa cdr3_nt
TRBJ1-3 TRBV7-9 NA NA CASSRSLVWTGGNTIYF TGTGCCAGCAGCCGCAGCCTGGTTTGGACGGGGGGAAACACCATATATTTT
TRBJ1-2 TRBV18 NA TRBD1 CASSHGLEDRGNGYTF TGTGCCAGCTCACATGGTCTTGAGGACAGGGGAAATGGCTACACCTTC
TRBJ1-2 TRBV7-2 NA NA CASSLEPTVGYGYTF TGTGCCAGCAGCTTAGAACCAACGGTCGGCTATGGCTACACCTTC
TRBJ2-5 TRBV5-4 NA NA CASSSRLTQETQYF TGTGCCAGCAGCTCCCGGCTGACTCAAGAGACCCAGTACTTC
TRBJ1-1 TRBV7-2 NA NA CASSFSVQGGTEAFF TGTGCCAGCAGCTTCTCCGTACAGGGTGGAACTGAAGCTTTCTTT
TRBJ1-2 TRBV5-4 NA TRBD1 CASSLAPGQIFYGYTF TGTGCCAGCAGCTTAGCACCGGGACAGATCTTCTATGGCTACACCTTC
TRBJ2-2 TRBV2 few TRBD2 CASSLAGFGELFF TGTGCCAGCAGCTTAGCGGGGTTCGGGGAGCTGTTTTTT
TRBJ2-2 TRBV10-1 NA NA CASSEEGRGGPGELFF TGCGCCAGCAGTGAGGAAGGGAGAGGGGGTCCCGGGGAGCTGTTTTTT
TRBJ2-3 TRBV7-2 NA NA CASSFDRRDTQYF TGTGCCAGCAGCTTCGACAGGCGAGATACGCAGTATTTT
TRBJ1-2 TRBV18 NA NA CASSPTPTRQAHNYGYTF TGTGCCAGCTCACCAACTCCTACAAGACAGGCCCATAACTATGGCTACACCTTC
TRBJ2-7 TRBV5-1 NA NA CASSLGQGTNYEQYF TGCGCCAGCAGCTTGGGTCAGGGTACAAACTACGAGCAGTACTTC
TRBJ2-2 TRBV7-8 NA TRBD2 CASSLALLAGGPAGELFF TGTGCCAGCAGCTTAGCCCTACTAGCGGGGGGGCCTGCCGGGGAGCTGTTTTTT
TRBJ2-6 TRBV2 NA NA CASSDWLAFSSGANVLTF TGTGCCAGCAGTGATTGGTTAGCTTTTAGCTCTGGGGCCAACGTCCTGACTTTC
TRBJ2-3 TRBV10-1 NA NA CASSSGTRLDLSTDTQYF TGCGCCAGCTCAAGTGGGACAAGGCTCGACCTAAGCACAGATACGCAGTATTTT
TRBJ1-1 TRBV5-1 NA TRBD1 CASSLAGTGGMNTEAFF TGCGCCAGCAGCTTAGCCGGGACAGGGGGTATGAACACTGAAGCTTTCTTT
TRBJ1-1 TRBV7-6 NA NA CASSSQVRDTEAFF TGTGCCAGCAGCTCACAGGTTAGGGACACTGAAGCTTTCTTT
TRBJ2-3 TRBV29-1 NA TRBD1 CSVATGVEDTQYF TGCAGCGTTGCAACAGGGGTAGAAGATACGCAGTATTTT
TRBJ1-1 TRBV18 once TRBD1 CASSAGTANTEAFF TGTGCCAGCTCAGCCGGGACAGCGAACACTGAAGCTTTCTTT
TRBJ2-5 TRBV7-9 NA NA CASSQGRETQYF TGTGCCAGCAGCCAGGGGCGGGAGACCCAGTACTTC
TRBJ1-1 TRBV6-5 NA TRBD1 CASSYLAGTGGFAFF TGTGCCAGCAGTTACTTGGCCGGGACAGGGGGCTTTGCTTTCTTT